Each of the 11 T cell receptor beta chains below was sequenced from the same sample in a study of T cells expressing NK-cell markers. TCRdb reprocessed the 5' RACE reads and reports one entry per CDR3 protein, with no DNA. Its table lists around 280,000 distinct CDR3 sequences. Sequenced: blood T cells: a sorted CD56 or NKG2C T cell subset, CD4+ or CD8+ T cells, or bulk PBMC T cells (not recorded which). These receptors were obtained from a man aged 18 to 30 in good health.

This rearrangement joins TRBV20-1 to TRBJ1-1. The CDR3 runs 15 residues. Germline values: CDR1 DFQATT, CDR2 SNEGSKA (reference sequence). This chain's CDR3 is CSARESLSLNTEAFF.

The rearrangement uses TRBV20-1 and TRBJ2-5; TCRdb designates TRBD2, a call that cannot be tested without DNA. The CDR3 sequence is 15 residues long. Germline CDR1 is DFQATT and CDR2 is SNEGSKA (reference sequence). CDR3 sequence reads: CSARPGTSGIETQYF.

This sequence joins TRBV4-2 and TRBJ2-7; TCRdb indicates TRBD2, and absent DNA this call remains unverified. Germline assignment: CDR1 LGHNA and CDR2 YNFKEQ. The CDR3 spans 19 residues. This chain's CDR3 is CASSQGQGGASGRVYEQYF.

The chain is built from TRBV6-1 and TRBJ2-6; TCRdb's D call of TRBD1 is untestable without DNA. CDR1 and CDR2 (germline): MNHNS, SASEGT. The length of the CDR3 is 17 residues. CDR3 region: CASSEGQGVAGANVLTF.

The CDR3 sequence is CSVDAGAYYNEQFF. V gene TRBV29-1 combines with J gene TRBJ2-1; without DNA, the TCRdb call of TRBD1 cannot be checked. The CDR3 extends over 14 amino acids. The V gene's germline CDR1 is SQVTM and CDR2 ANQGSEA.

V usage is TRBV6-2 or TRBV6-3 and J usage is TRBJ2-6. CDR3 size: 15 residues. From germline, CDR1 is MNHEY and CDR2 SVGEGT. The CDR3 loop is CASRMRGSGANVLTF.

This chain connects TRBV10-3 to TRBJ2-3; TCRdb gives TRBD1 as the D gene, but with no DNA this cannot be confirmed. This CDR3 comprises 15 residues. Germline V gene sequence: CDR1 ENHRY, CDR2 SYGVKD. The CDR3 is CAISEPGGPTDTQYF.

The V and J genes are TRBV24-1 and TRBJ2-1; TCRdb calls TRBD2, which cannot be checked without DNA. The germline CDR1 and CDR2 sequences are KGHDR and SFDVKD. The length of the CDR3 is 15 residues. The CDR3 spells CATSDLRLTYNEQFF.

The J gene is TRBJ2-6, the V gene TRBV11-2; the TCRdb D gene call, TRBD2, has no DNA to confirm it. Germline V gene data show CDR1 as SGHAT and CDR2 as FQNNGV. This CDR3 comprises 14 residues. CDR3: CASSSGPGANVLTF.

V is TRBV19 and J is TRBJ2-2; TCRdb designates TRBD1, a call that cannot be tested without DNA. The germline V gene has CDR1 LNHDA and CDR2 SQIVND (reference sequence). The CDR3 is 16 amino acids. The CDR3 is CASSPWTGEDTGELFF.

The CDR3 sequence is CASSSRAAVRDTQYF. The V gene is TRBV9, the J gene TRBJ2-3; TCRdb proposes TRBD1, but this gene call is untestable without DNA. The CDR3 sequence is 15 residues long. From germline, CDR1 is SGDLS and CDR2 YYNGEE.